The present T cell receptor (beta chain) was sequenced within a study of regulatory T cells in long-lasting Graves disease. This clonotype was counted a few times. This CDR3 has 12 residues. The germline CDR1 and CDR2 sequences are SQVTM and ANQGSEA. With 6 bases removed from V and 5 bases from J, the gap between germline ends came to 14 bases. This sample's time point: newly diagnosed GD, antithyroid drugs for less than 3 months. Scientists built the TCR library using RNA that was extracted from PBMCs. Through Arm-PCR of CDR3 regions and iRepertoire HTBI primers, TCR beta libraries were built. TCRdb recomputed calls from the multiplex PCR reads with MiXCR, one row per CDR3 protein. The sample shows 600,000 to 650,000 distinct CDR3 sequences, 15% to 20% of them seen only once. This sample was also put to use in a study of T cells in Graves' hyperthyroidism and ophthalmopathy. From that study: Ophthalmopathy onset followed model prediction by a median approximately six months.

Sequencing was performed on peripheral blood mononuclear cells (PBMCs), taken at new diagnosis, from a patient treated with antithyroid drugs. The chain combines TRBV29-1 with TRBJ2-7; D perhaps matches TRBD1 (6 bases). The sequence was obtained from a woman aged 25 to 45 with Graves disease. CDR3 sequence: CSVLPRGHEQYF. In DNA, the CDR3 is TGCAGCGTCTTACCCAGGGGCCACGAGCAGTACTTC.